This T cell receptor beta chain was captured in a study of a mutant IDH1 vaccine in newly diagnosed glioma. Study background: Before enrollment, patients got radiotherapy alone, temozolomide alone, or mostly the combination.

V shed 0 bases and J shed 0 bases, with 5 bases lying between them. The CDR3 has 14 residues. Study-wide results and caveats: Vaccination induced immune responses in over 85% of patients.

The time point denotes: week 23, last vaccination. The vaccine gave 300 ug of a 20-mer mutant IDH1 peptide subcutaneously per dose. Measured with immunoSEQ multiplex PCR; TCRdb has only the in-frame clones, and not every one. The data show tens of thousands of clones, under 90% seen once. A single count supports this clone. The antigen is unknown. The sample in question was PBMCs, obtained from a glioma patient whose treatment included an IDH1 peptide vaccine. The chain carries TRBV23-1 and TRBJ2-5, with D perhaps TRBD1 or TRBD2 (5 bases each). TRBV23-1 is given ORF status, its function remaining uncertain. The clonotype originates from a man between 35 and 55 years old with glioma. CDR3 region: CASSQSGDQETQYF. CDR3 DNA: TGCGCCAGCAGTCAATCGGGGGACCAAGAGACCCAGTACTTC.